This TCR beta chain was identified in a study of control samples from healthy donors and cancer patients. Some clones are missing from TCRdb's copy, which holds only in-frame ones; the method was immunoSEQ multiplex PCR. The sample lists 120,000 or so clones; around 92% were seen once. This CDR3 spans 12 amino acids. Trimming pared 7 bases from V and 4 bases from J, leaving 8 bases between. The germline V gene encodes CDR1 SGHRS and CDR2 YFSETQ. Sample: PBMCs. This TCR was sampled from a man of 80 years or more with head and neck cancer. The chain couples TRBV5-1 to TRBJ2-2; unclear D gene. CDR3 bases: TGCGCCAGCGGGGAAGTCACCGGGGAGCTGTTTTTT. This gives the protein CASGEVTGELFF.